This TCR beta chain was observed in a study of early T cells in non-severe SARS-CoV-2 infection (dated by TCRdb to the early 2020s). Describing the broader study: Because TCR sequencing relied on bulk RNA taken from unsorted whole blood, pairing of alpha and beta chains was not possible.

General conclusions and limits of the study: VDJdb matching was skewed toward anti-spike CD8 responses and likely underestimated virus-specific expansions, missing private and CD4 specificities.

Libraries were built with 5' RACE. Sequencer: NextSeq 500. To correct for sequencing error and PCR bias, the TCR library protocol tagged individual cDNA molecules with unique molecular identifiers. TCR alpha and beta chains were both sequenced, and the abundances of alpha and beta sequences in each sample were closely correlated with each other. Processing in the source paper ran as follows. Decombinator V4 was used to annotate TCR sequences for V gene, J gene and CDR3. TCRs were defined as expanded if a significant change between any two time points was detected under a Poisson model with p below 0.0001. Abundances of TCRs were expressed as counts per million after normalisation to the total number of TCRs sequenced in each sample. TRAV1-2 paired with TRAJ12, TRAJ20 or TRAJ33 defined MAIT TCRs, while TRAV10 paired with TRAJ18 defined iNKT TCRs. A search of VDJdb, accessed on 1 November 2021, was run for TCRs annotated to CMV, EBV and SARS-CoV-2, with TCRs annotated for multiple antigens excluded. TCRdb reprocessed the public reads (quality trimming at Q25 with fastp, clone calling with MiXCR) and kept in-frame beta chains. Each entry is one CDR3 protein sequence, shown with its most common DNA and genes. For this entry, the V and J calls and clone size follow TCRdb and not the study's own pipeline. For this sample there are roughly 100,000 distinct CDR3 sequences; 12% appear just once. Approximately 4.4% of the sample comes from the top ten.

Set within a cohort of healthcare workers in London, UK, this nested case-control study involved weekly PCR testing of nasopharyngeal swabs along with blood sampling. Healthcare workers were enrolled in the week of the UK lockdown, from 23 to 31 March 2020, and were followed every week for up to roughly 15 weeks. This clonotype was detected many times. Its cognate antigen has yet to be identified. No much larger clone exists at a distance of one base, and base qualities are not known. Taken from cysteine to phenylalanine, the CDR3 has 15 residues. This entry keeps only the CDR3 DNA: 45 bases, framed from base 1. The V end gives up 1 base and the J end 13 bases, leaving 11 bases in the junction not matched to a gene. CDR1 is given as SEHNR and CDR2 as FQNEAQ, both from the germline V gene (reference sequence).

The V and J segments used are TRBV7-9 and TRBJ2-1; the central 9 bases match TRBD1. This clonotype was sampled from an adult who was a healthcare worker with PCR-confirmed SARS-CoV-2 infection or an uninfected control (not recorded which). The sequencing here drew on whole blood, taken at baseline. The encoded CDR3 is CASSLEDRGEMRQFF. The DNA sequence is given as TGTGCCAGCAGCTTAGAGGACAGGGGCGAAATGAGACAGTTCTTC.